The clone carrying this T cell receptor (beta chain) was detected only a few times. The CDR3 totals 16 residues. Germline V gene sequence: CDR1 SNHLY, CDR2 FYNNEI. The ends lost 2 bases at V and 8 bases at J; junction bases unmatched: 10. The sample comes from a study of T cells of healthy individuals. A single record per CDR3 protein comes from TCRdb applying MiXCR to the 5' RACE reads. This sample has 60,000 to 75,000 distinct CDR3 sequences, with around 15% found just once. The receptor comes from a human donor in good health. The genes are TRBV2 and TRBJ2-1, with TRBD1 identical over 9 bases. CDR3 sequence: CASSEPWDRVFDEQFF. The CDR3 DNA sequence: TGTGCCAGCAGTGAACCATGGGACAGGGTTTTCGATGAGCAGTTCTTC.